The sample holds one count of the clone carrying this T cell receptor (beta chain). The antigen remains unidentified. This CDR3 comprises 15 residues. V lost 5 bases and J lost 5; bases outside the gene matches: 8. Germline loops: CDR1 SNHLY, CDR2 FYNNEI. Clones were sequenced by immunoSEQ multiplex PCR, and TCRdb holds only the in-frame ones, with some missing. The sample lists some 120,000 clones, about nine tenths seen once, with more than 1.5% in the top ten. The record originates from a study of cytomegalovirus exposure and HLA in healthy donors. Study-wide findings and caveats: TCR clusters originating in the first cohort tended to co-occur in the approximately 130 validation repertoires, according to a later analysis.

The donors were part of the roughly 110-subject validation cohort, which stood apart from the approximately 670-subject first cohort. The sequencing input was PBMCs. The chain employs TRBV2 and TRBJ2-1, with TRBD2 matching 8 bases. This receptor was taken from a woman between 18 and 29 years old in good health and CMV-seronegative. The chain's CDR3 is CASSLPGLVDNEQFF. Written as DNA, the CDR3 is TGTGCCAGCAGTCTCCCGGGACTAGTCGACAATGAGCAGTTCTTC.